This T cell receptor (beta chain) originates from a study of PD-1 blockade in classical Hodgkin lymphoma. Sequencing used immunoSEQ multiplex PCR; TCRdb keeps in-frame clones, though not all of them. The sample shows 6,000 to 6,500 clones, about 86% of them seen only once. Each patient experienced a relapse that followed autologous stem cell transplantation, and brentuximab vedotin exposure varied. Study results and caveats: Complete responders started with a diversity level that resembled newly diagnosed patients at baseline. What caused the repertoire differences, perhaps disease activity or prior therapy, remains undefined.

Regarding this clone: Its specificity is not known.

Per the germline V gene, CDR1 is LGHNA and CDR2 is YNFKEQ. J lost 5 bases, V lost 4 bases, and 6 bases had no gene match. CDR3 length: 16 amino acids. Sequences were derived from peripheral blood mononuclear cells (PBMCs), sampled before the second cycle of nivolumab. This rearrangement joins TRBV4-2 to TRBJ2-5; TRBD2 agrees at 14 bases. This receptor was identified in a human donor with classical Hodgkin lymphoma. The CDR3 protein is CASSPRLAGGGETQYF. The CDR3 DNA reads TGTGCCAGCAGCCCCAGACTAGCGGGAGGGGGGGAGACCCAGTACTTC.